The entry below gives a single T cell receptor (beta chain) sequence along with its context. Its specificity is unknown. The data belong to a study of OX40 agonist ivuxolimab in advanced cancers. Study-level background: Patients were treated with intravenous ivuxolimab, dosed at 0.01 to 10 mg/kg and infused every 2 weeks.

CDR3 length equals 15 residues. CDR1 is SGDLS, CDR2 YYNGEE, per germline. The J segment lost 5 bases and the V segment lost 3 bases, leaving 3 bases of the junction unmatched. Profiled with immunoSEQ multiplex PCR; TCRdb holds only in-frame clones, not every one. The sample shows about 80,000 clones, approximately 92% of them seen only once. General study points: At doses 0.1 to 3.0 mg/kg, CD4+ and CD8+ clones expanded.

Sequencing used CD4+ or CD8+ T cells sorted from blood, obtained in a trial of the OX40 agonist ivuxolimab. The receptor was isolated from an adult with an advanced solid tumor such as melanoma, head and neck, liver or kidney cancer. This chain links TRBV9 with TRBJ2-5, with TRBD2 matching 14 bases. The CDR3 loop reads CASSDGTSGGETQYF. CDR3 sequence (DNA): TGTGCCAGCAGCGATGGGACTAGCGGGGGTGAGACCCAGTACTTC. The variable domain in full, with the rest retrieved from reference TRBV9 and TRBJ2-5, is DSGVTQTPKHLITATGQRVTLRCSPRSGDLSVYWYQQSLDQGLQFLIQYYNGEERAKGNILERFSAQQFPDLHSELNLSSLELGDSALYFCASSDGTSGGETQYFGPGTRLLVL.